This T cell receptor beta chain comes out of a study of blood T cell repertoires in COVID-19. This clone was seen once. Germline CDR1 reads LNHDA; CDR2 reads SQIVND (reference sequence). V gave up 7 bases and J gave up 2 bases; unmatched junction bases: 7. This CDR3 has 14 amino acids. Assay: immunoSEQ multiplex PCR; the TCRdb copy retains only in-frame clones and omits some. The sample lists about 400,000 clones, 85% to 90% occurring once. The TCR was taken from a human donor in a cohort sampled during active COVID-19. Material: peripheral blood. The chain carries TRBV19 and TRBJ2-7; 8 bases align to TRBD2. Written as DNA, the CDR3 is TGTGCCAGTACCAGGACTAGCAGCCCCTACGAGCAGTACTTC. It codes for CASTRTSSPYEQYF.